The 15 T cell receptor beta chains given below trace back to one sample, sequenced in a study of type 1 and type 2 diabetes patients. PCR was run on genomic DNA. Amplification of the beta chain CDR3 used 30 forward and 13 reverse multiplex primers. Via MiXCR, TCRdb re-called the multiplex PCR reads, giving one row per CDR3 protein. The repertoire consists of 250,000 to 300,000 distinct CDR3 sequences, with more than 40% occurring once and the leading ten covering around 15%. The material sequenced was peripheral blood mononuclear cells (PBMCs). Receptors were obtained from a man aged 18 to 30 with type 2 diabetes.

The gene calls are TRBV9 and TRBJ2-1; tentatively, D is TRBD1 (5 bases). This CDR3 comprises 15 residues. Germline V gene lookup returns CDR1 SGDLS and CDR2 YYNGEE. V was trimmed by 0 bases and J by 7 bases, leaving 14 bases between them. The DNA for the CDR3 is TGTGCCAGCAGCGTAGGGGTAGCACCAGGGAATGAGCAGTTCTTC. Protein: CASSVGVAPGNEQFF. Looking up the rest from reference TRBV9 and TRBJ2-1 gives the full variable domain: DSGVTQTPKHLITATGQRVTLRCSPRSGDLSVYWYQQSLDQGLQFLIQYYNGEERAKGNILERFSAQQFPDLHSELNLSSLELGDSALYFCASSVGVAPGNEQFFGPGTRLTVL.

This clonotype turned up a few times. This sequence joins TRBV7-2 and TRBJ1-2; D uncertain. The CDR3 length is 11 residues. Germline V gene data show CDR1 as SGHTA and CDR2 as FQGNSA. The V end lost 1 base, the J end lost 14 bases, and 11 bases lay between the germline ends. The CDR3 spells CASSLGLGRTF. The CDR3 DNA is TGTGCCAGCAGCTTAGGATTGGGGAGAACCTTC. Using reference TRBV7-2 and TRBJ1-2 for the parts outside the CDR3, the full variable domain is GAGVSQSPSNKVTEKGKDVELRCDPISGHTALYWYRQSLGQGLEFLIYFQGNSAPDKSGLPSDRFSAERTGGSVSTLTIQRTQQEDSAVYLCASSLGLGRTFGSGTRLTVV.

The chain combines TRBV12-3 or TRBV12-4 with TRBJ1-1, with D unclear. V gave up 7 bases and J gave up 11 bases, with 14 bases separating them. The CDR3 has 11 residues. CDR3 nucleotide sequence: TGTGCCAGCACCCTTACCGGGAATGCTTTCTTT. This encodes CASTLTGNAFF.

The CDR3 DNA reads as TGTGCCAGCTCACCCGGGAAAAAGTACCAAGAGACCCAGTACTTC. It codes for CASSPGKKYQETQYF. The chain joins TRBV18 to TRBJ2-5; D might be TRBD2 (5 bases). The CDR3 is made up of 15 amino acids. V lost 3 bases and J lost 0, with 11 bases in between. Germline V gene lookup returns CDR1 KGHSH and CDR2 LQKENI.

Ten or more counts support this clonotype. This sequence joins TRBV25-1 and TRBJ1-6, with TRBD1 identical over 9 bases. The CDR3 runs 12 residues. Germline CDR1 reads MGHDK; CDR2 reads SYGVNS. Losses at the gene ends were 11 bases for V and 9 bases for J; bases not matched to a gene: 5. DNA for the CDR3: TGTGCCGGCGGGACAGGGTCTTCACCCCTCCACTTT. It translates to CAGGTGSSPLHF.

The chain is built from TRBV7-2 and TRBJ2-3, with D perhaps TRBD1 or TRBD2 (5 bases each). Looked up from germline, CDR1 is SGHTA and CDR2 is FQGNSA. V gave up 6 bases and J gave up 0 bases, with 19 bases separating them. The CDR3 consists of 17 residues. The chain's CDR3 is CASSASGARTSTDTQYF. The CDR3 region has the DNA TGTGCCAGCAGTGCATCCGGGGCCAGGACTAGCACAGATACGCAGTATTTT.

About this clonotype: One junction end disagrees with the germline gene, perhaps due to a read error. The chain recombines TRBV24-1 with TRBJ2-5; D gene uncertain. The germline gives CDR1 KGHDR, CDR2 SFDVKD. The CDR3 covers 12 residues. CDR3 coding DNA: TGTGCCATCAGTGATCCGCAAGAGACCCAGTACTTC. Encoded protein: CAISDPQETQYF.

The rearrangement links TRBV27 to TRBJ2-7, with 12 bases aligning to TRBD2. The DNA end is more similar to TRBJ2-1, so the J call may be wrong. The CDR3 runs to 14 residues. The germline V gene has CDR1 MNHEY and CDR2 SMNVEV (reference sequence). CDR3 sequence (DNA): TGTGCCAGCATTGGTCTAGCGGGGGGGAGTGAGCAGTTCTTC. It yields the protein CASIGLAGGSEQFF.

The gene calls are TRBV6-5 and TRBJ2-1; D unresolved. V was clipped by 2 bases and J by 13 bases, with 21 bases between them. This CDR3 contains 15 residues. Germline CDR1 and CDR2: MNHEY and SVGAGI. The CDR3 loop is CASSYTRTENSRQFF. CDR3 coding DNA: TGTGCCAGCAGTTACACCCGTACAGAAAACTCTCGACAGTTCTTC.

This clonotype was seen a few times. The genes are TRBV2 and TRBJ1-2; D not certain. This CDR3 has 14 residues. The germline V and J ends were trimmed by 8 bases and 8 bases, with 21 bases remaining between them. CDR1 is SNHLY and CDR2 is FYNNEI in the germline V gene. In DNA form, the CDR3 reads TGTGCCAGCGCCGCCGAAATAGTCCCGATGGGCTACACCTTC. This codes for CASAAEIVPMGYTF.

This chain links TRBV19 with TRBJ1-1; D unclear. CDR1 and CDR2 from the germline V gene are LNHDA and SQIVND (reference sequence). The CDR3 has 14 residues. V dropped 3 bases and J dropped 1 base, with 9 bases sitting between them. The CDR3 loop is CASSIIAGNTEAFF. The CDR3 DNA reads as TGTGCCAGTAGTATCATCGCAGGGAACACTGAAGCTTTCTTT.

The rearrangement joins TRBV20-1 to TRBJ2-3; D possibly corresponds to TRBD2 (5 bases). Germline V lookup: CDR1 DFQATT, CDR2 SNEGSKA (reference sequence). CDR3 size: 13 residues. V lost 1 base, J lost 5 bases, and 10 bases lay in between. The CDR3 here is CSARVGRGDTQYF. The CDR3 DNA reads as TGCAGTGCTAGAGTAGGTCGGGGAGATACGCAGTATTTT.

Note on this clonotype: This could be a read error, since a much larger clone is one nucleotide away. The V call is TRBV15, the J call TRBJ1-2, with D tentatively TRBD1 (6 bases). CDR1 LNHNV and CDR2 YYDKDF come from the germline V gene (reference sequence). Deletions cut 0 bases from V and 7 bases from J, with 12 bases between. CDR3 size: 14 residues. CDR3 nucleotide sequence: TGTGCCACCAGCAGAGATAGGGGAGGGGGTGGCTACACCTTC. Translating it yields CATSRDRGGGGYTF.

The rearrangement links TRBV2 to TRBJ2-7, with 8 bases matching TRBD2. The J call may not be correct, given that the DNA end is closer to TRBJ2-5. The CDR3 is made up of 14 amino acids. The germline V gene has CDR1 SNHLY and CDR2 FYNNEI. The CDR3 spells CASKERETGETQYF. CDR3 nucleotide sequence: TGTGCCAGTAAGGAGCGGGAGACGGGAGAGACCCAGTACTTC.

The chain recombines TRBV9 with TRBJ1-2; the D is unclear. Trimming left V 0 bases short and J 7 bases short, with 7 bases between. The CDR3 is 12 amino acids. Germline CDR1 SGDLS, CDR2 YYNGEE. The CDR3 loop reads CASSVGGSGYTF. The CDR3 nucleotides read TGTGCCAGCAGCGTAGGCGGCAGTGGCTACACCTTC.